This T cell receptor (beta chain) was sequenced in a study of blood T cells in healthy people across ages. This clonotype was counted between two and nine times. It was with a sample-barcoded 5' primer and a J-beta primer mix that a second PCR of about 6 to 11 cycles was run. Using its own MiXCR run on the 5' RACE reads, TCRdb lists one record per CDR3 protein. The table shows 980,000 or so distinct CDR3 sequences, with roughly 52% occurring only once. V shed 5 bases, J shed 8 bases, and the junction held 9 bases outside the gene matches. Germline V gene sequence: CDR1 DFQATT, CDR2 SNEGSKA (reference sequence). The CDR3 has 15 amino acids.

The TCR originated in a man under 40 in good health. The chain recombines TRBV20-1 with TRBJ2-3; TRBD2 matches 14 bases. Sequences were obtained from blood. This chain's CDR3 is CSAGSGLAGGSTQYF. The CDR3 DNA reads TGCAGTGCTGGATCAGGACTAGCGGGGGGTAGTACGCAGTATTTT.